This is a list of T cell receptor beta chains from one sample in a study of a mutant IDH1 vaccine in newly diagnosed glioma. These receptors' targets are unknown. Only in-frame clones appear in the TCRdb table, and some are missing; sequencing was by immunoSEQ multiplex PCR. The sample holds about 110,000 clones, roughly 88% seen once. The material sequenced was PBMCs, taken from a glioma patient whose treatment included an IDH1 peptide vaccine. The receptors derive from a woman aged 45-65 years with glioma. Both conserved end residues are part of each CDR3. The D gene is left open where the match is weak. Size is stated for part of the rows, as once, few or many counts, or as a class when the clone is expanded.

>TRBJ2-1|.|.|TRBV13
TGTGCCAGCACCCCCCTTGGGGCATACAATGAGCAGTTCTTC
CASTPLGAYNEQFF
>TRBJ2-7|.|TRBD2|TRBV2
TGTGCCAGCAGCCTTCTAGCGGGAATAAGGTACGAGCAGTACTTC
CASSLLAGIRYEQYF
>TRBJ2-3|.|.|TRBV11-2
TGTGCCAGCAGCACTACAGGGAAAGAAGCAGATACGCAGTATTTT
CASSTTGKEADTQYF
>TRBJ1-1|.|TRBD1|TRBV6-4
TGTGCCAGCAGTATGACAGGGTTTCGAACTGAAGCTTTCTTT
CASSMTGFRTEAFF
>TRBJ2-5|.|.|TRBV27
TGTGCCAGCAGTTTCTGGGGCCCCCAAGAGACCCAGTACTTC
CASSFWGPQETQYF
>TRBJ1-5|few|TRBD1|TRBV6-5
TGTGCCAGCAGTTACGCGACAGGGAGCCAGCCCCAGCATTTT
CASSYATGSQPQHF
>TRBJ1-1|.|.|TRBV5-1
TGCGCCAGCAGCTTGCAGGAACCTCCCAACACTGAAGCCTTCTTT
CASSLQEPPNTEAFF
>TRBJ2-2|few|.|TRBV28
TGTGCCAGCAGTTTCCCAGGGGGAGGGCCGAGCACCGGGGAGCTGTTTTTT
CASSFPGGGPSTGELFF
>TRBJ2-3|.|.|TRBV6-1
TGTGCCAGCAGTGACCGGACACGAAGCACAGATACGCAGTATTTT
CASSDRTRSTDTQYF
>TRBJ1-5|.|.|TRBV28
TGTGCCAGCCTCCCGGGGGCGCGGAGCAATCAGCCCCAGCATTTT
CASLPGARSNQPQHF
>TRBJ2-7|.|.|TRBV27
TGTGCCAGCAGCGATAGAGTTCCCTACGAGCAGTACTTC
CASSDRVPYEQYF
>TRBJ1-1|.|.|TRBV5-4
TGTGCCAGCAGCTTGGCTTCGTTGGCAGGTGAAGCTTTCTTT
CASSLASLAGEAFF
>TRBJ1-4|.|.|TRBV5-1
TGCGCCAGCAGGGCGGTCCCAGCAGGAGAAAAACTGTTTTTT
CASRAVPAGEKLFF
>TRBJ2-5|.|.|TRBV30
TGTGCCTGGGCTCGACTCACACAAGAGACCCAGTACTTC
CAWARLTQETQYF
>TRBJ2-7|.|.|TRBV5-1
TGCGCCAGCAGCCCCGAACGGATTGGGCGAGAGCAGTACTTC
CASSPERIGREQYF
>TRBJ2-7|.|.|TRBV10-1
TGCGCCAGCAGTGAGCCCGGGACCCCGGCCTACGAGCAGTACTTC
CASSEPGTPAYEQYF
>TRBJ2-7|.|TRBD2|TRBV6-5
TGTGCCAGCAGTTACTCGGCGGGAGAGTCCGGAGAGCAGTACTTC
CASSYSAGESGEQYF
>TRBJ2-7|.|TRBD1|TRBV5-4
TGTGCCAGCAGCACTAGACAGGGGGCCTACGAGCAGTACTTC
CASSTRQGAYEQYF
>TRBJ1-5|.|TRBD1|TRBV5-6
TGTGCCAGCAGCTTGGCCTCAGGGGGAGCTCAGCCCCAGCATTTT
CASSLASGGAQPQHF
>TRBJ1-1|.|.|TRBV9
TGTGCCAGCAGCACACAGGGGAACACTGAAGCTTTCTTT
CASSTQGNTEAFF
>TRBJ1-5|.|.|TRBV12-5
TGTGCTAGTGGTTTGATTTTAGGGGGGGCCTTTAGCAATCAGCCCCAGCATTTT
CASGLILGGAFSNQPQHF
>TRBJ1-6|.|TRBD1|TRBV5-1
TGCGCCAGCAGCTTGTGGGATGACAGGGAATCACCCCTCCACTTT
CASSLWDDRESPLHF
>TRBJ1-1|.|.|TRBV10-2
TGCGCCAGCAGCATGACCTATTGGGGGACTGAAGCTTTCTTT
CASSMTYWGTEAFF
>TRBJ1-1|.|TRBD1|TRBV5-8
TGTGCCAGCAGCTTACAGGGGGCAGCTTTCTTT
CASSLQGAAFF
>TRBJ2-7|.|.|TRBV2
TGTGCCAGCAGTGGGGGGGGACAGACCTACGAGCAGTACTTC
CASSGGGQTYEQYF
>TRBJ2-1|.|.|TRBV5-5
TGTGCCAGCAGGCAGAGGGACCGAAAGACCTACAATGAGCAGTTCTTC
CASRQRDRKTYNEQFF
>TRBJ2-7|.|.|TRBV19
TGTGCCAGTAGTAACAGGGACGCCTACGAGCAGTACTTC
CASSNRDAYEQYF
>TRBJ2-7|.|.|TRBV27
TGTGCCAGCAGTTTAATTGGTCCCGGACCGCCCTACGAGCAGTACTTC
CASSLIGPGPPYEQYF
>TRBJ1-5|.|.|TRBV19
TGTGCCAGTGTCAGGGGCAATCAGCCCCAGCATTTT
CASVRGNQPQHF
>TRBJ2-3|.|.|TRBV27
TGTGCCAGCAGTTTATGGCCGGACAGCACAGATACGCAGTATTTT
CASSLWPDSTDTQYF
>TRBJ1-3|.|.|TRBV6-5
TGTGCCAGCAGTTACTCGACAGTCTCTGGAAACACCATATATTTT
CASSYSTVSGNTIYF
>TRBJ2-1|.|TRBD1|TRBV7-9
TGTGCCAGCAGCTCGGGACAGCTTTTCTACAATGAGCAGTTCTTC
CASSSGQLFYNEQFF
>TRBJ2-1|.|.|TRBV9
TGTGCCAGCAGCGTAGGTGCAGATTCCAATGAGCAGTTCTTC
CASSVGADSNEQFF
>TRBJ2-1|.|TRBD2|TRBV7-7
TGTGCTAGCAGCGAAGGCCGACTAGCGGGAGGCAATGGGCAGTTCTTC
CASSEGRLAGGNGQFF
>TRBJ2-3|.|.|TRBV5-5
TGTGCCAGCACCCTTGCTCGCGTCTCTAGCACAGATACGCAGTATTTT
CASTLARVSSTDTQYF
>TRBJ2-1|.|TRBD2|TRBV18
TGTGCCAGCTCACCTGGACAGGCGGGGGGGAATGAGCAGTTCTTC
CASSPGQAGGNEQFF
>TRBJ1-2|.|.|TRBV19
TGTGCCAGTAGTAATCAGATTAACTATGGCTACACCTTC
CASSNQINYGYTF
>TRBJ2-3|few|.|TRBV29-1
TGCAGCGCGGGACTAGATACGCAGTATTTT
CSAGLDTQYF
>TRBJ2-3|.|TRBD2|TRBV19
TGTGCCACTCCAAGGACTAGCGAATTCACAGATACGCAGTATTTT
CATPRTSEFTDTQYF
>TRBJ1-1|.|.|TRBV5-5
TGTGCCAGCAGCTTAGATCAAAACAGGGTACGTGAAGCTTTCTTT
CASSLDQNRVREAFF
>TRBJ2-7|.|TRBD1|TRBV28
TGTGCCAGCAGCCCCAGGGGGATCCCCTCCTACGAGCAGTACTTC
CASSPRGIPSYEQYF
>TRBJ2-3|.|.|TRBV7-5
TGTGCCACCCGTAGGCGGGCAACAGATACGCAGTATTTT
CATRRRATDTQYF
>TRBJ2-7|.|.|TRBV10-3
TGTGCCATCAGCCCCACCTCGGACCCCTGGAGGGAGCAGTACTTC
CAISPTSDPWREQYF